This TCR beta chain was found in a study of cytomegalovirus exposure and HLA in healthy donors. The CDR3 is 13 residues long. J lost 4 bases, V lost 7 bases, and 3 bases had no gene match. The germline V gene has CDR1 MDHEN and CDR2 SYDVKM. Only one count was recorded for this clone. Researchers ran the PCR with 60 Vbeta and 13 Jbeta primers. Clones were read by immunoSEQ multiplex PCR, and TCRdb kept only the in-frame ones, dropping some. The sample records fewer than 300,000 clones, about four fifths being singletons. The J gene is TRBJ1-4, the V gene TRBV28; 7 bases line up with TRBD1. The TCR was taken from a girl aged 2 to 10 in good health and CMV-seronegative. Sequenced input: PBMCs. The CDR3 sequence: CASNGQVNEKLFF. CDR3 sequence (DNA): TGTGCCAGCAATGGACAGGTTAATGAAAAACTGTTTTTT.